The subject of this entry is one T cell receptor (beta chain). This entry is derived from a study of identifying expanded T cells in peripheral blood. Libraries were prepared by immunoSEQ multiplex PCR; TCRdb keeps only in-frame clonotypes and omits some of them. The sample has tens of thousands of clones, 84% seen once. The CDR3 loop spans 15 amino acids. Germline loops: CDR1 LGHNA, CDR2 YNFKEQ. V gave up 1 base and J gave up 6 bases; unmatched junction bases: 8. This chain links TRBV4-2 with TRBJ1-2, with 7 bases matching TRBD1. Sequenced sample: blood. The sequence came from a person between 18 and 75 years old in good health. CDR3 loop: CASSQGGQKGDGYTF. The CDR3 bases are TGTGCCAGCAGCCAAGGGGGACAGAAGGGCGATGGCTACACCTTC.